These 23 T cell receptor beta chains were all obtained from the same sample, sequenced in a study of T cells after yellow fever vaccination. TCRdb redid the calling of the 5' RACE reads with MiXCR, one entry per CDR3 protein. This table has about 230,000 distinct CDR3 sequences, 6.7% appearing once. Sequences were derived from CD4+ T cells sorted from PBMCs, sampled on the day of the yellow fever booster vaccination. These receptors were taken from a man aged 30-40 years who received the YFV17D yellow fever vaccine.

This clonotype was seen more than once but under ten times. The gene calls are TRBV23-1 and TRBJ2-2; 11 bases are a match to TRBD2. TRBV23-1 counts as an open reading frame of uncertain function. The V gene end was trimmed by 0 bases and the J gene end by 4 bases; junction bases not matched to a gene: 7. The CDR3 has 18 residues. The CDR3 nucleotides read TGCGCCAGCAGTCAATCTCATAGCGGGAGGGATGGCACCGGGGAGCTGTTTTTT. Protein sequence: CASSQSHSGRDGTGELFF.

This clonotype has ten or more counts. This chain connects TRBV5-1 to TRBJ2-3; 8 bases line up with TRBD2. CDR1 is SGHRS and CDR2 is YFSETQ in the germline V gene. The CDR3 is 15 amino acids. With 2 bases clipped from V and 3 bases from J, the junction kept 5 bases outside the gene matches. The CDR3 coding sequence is TGCGCCAGCAGCTTAGGCGCGGGGGGTACAGATACGCAGTATTTT. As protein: CASSLGAGGTDTQYF.

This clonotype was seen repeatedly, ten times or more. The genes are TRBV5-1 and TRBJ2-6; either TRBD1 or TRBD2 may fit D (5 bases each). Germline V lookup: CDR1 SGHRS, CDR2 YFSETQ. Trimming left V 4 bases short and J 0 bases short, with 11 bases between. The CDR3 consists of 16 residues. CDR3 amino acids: CASSSWGTSGANVLTF. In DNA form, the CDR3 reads TGCGCCAGCAGCAGCTGGGGGACCTCTGGGGCCAACGTCCTGACTTTC.

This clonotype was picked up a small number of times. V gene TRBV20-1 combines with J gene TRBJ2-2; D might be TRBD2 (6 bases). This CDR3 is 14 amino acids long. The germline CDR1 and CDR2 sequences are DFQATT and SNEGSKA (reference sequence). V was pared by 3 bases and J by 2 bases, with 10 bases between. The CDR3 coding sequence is TGCAGTGCTAGTTCCGGGACTAACACCGGGGAGCTGTTTTTT. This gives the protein CSASSGTNTGELFF.

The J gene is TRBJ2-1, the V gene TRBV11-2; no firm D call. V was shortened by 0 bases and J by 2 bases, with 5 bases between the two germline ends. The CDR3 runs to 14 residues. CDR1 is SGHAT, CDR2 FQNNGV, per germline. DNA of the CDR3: TGTGCCAGCAGCTTAGAAAACGCCTACAATGAGCAGTTCTTC. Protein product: CASSLENAYNEQFF.

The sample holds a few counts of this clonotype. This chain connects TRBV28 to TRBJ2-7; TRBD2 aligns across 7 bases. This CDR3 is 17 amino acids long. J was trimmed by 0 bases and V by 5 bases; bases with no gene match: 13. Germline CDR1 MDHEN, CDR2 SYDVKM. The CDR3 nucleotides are TGTGCCAGCAGTCCTGACACGGACGGGACTATCTCCTACGAGCAGTACTTC. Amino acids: CASSPDTDGTISYEQYF. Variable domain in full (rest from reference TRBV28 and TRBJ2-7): DVKVTQSSRYLVKRTGEKVFLECVQDMDHENMFWYRQDPGLGLRLIYFSYDVKMKEKGDIPEGYSVSREKKERFSLILESASTNQTSMYLCASSPDTDGTISYEQYFGPGTRLTVT.

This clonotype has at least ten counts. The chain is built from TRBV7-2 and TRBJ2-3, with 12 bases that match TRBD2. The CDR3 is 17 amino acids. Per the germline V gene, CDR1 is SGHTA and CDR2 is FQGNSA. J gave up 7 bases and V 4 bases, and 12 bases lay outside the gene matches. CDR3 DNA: TGTGCCAGCAGCTCGCTAGCGGGAGGGCTTTGGGTAAATACGCAGTATTTT. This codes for CASSSLAGGLWVNTQYF.

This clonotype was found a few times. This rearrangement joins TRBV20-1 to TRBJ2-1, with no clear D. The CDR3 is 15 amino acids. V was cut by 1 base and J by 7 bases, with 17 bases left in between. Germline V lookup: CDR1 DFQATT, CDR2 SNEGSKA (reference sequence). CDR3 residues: CSARVAASQKNEQFF. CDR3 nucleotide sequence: TGCAGTGCTAGAGTGGCGGCTAGTCAAAAAAATGAGCAGTTCTTC.

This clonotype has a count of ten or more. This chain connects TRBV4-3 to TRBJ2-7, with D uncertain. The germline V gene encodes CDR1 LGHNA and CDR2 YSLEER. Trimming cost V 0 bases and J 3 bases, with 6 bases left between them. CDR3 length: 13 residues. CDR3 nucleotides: TGCGCCAGCAGCCAAGAGTGGGGCTACGAGCAGTACTTC. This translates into CASSQEWGYEQYF.

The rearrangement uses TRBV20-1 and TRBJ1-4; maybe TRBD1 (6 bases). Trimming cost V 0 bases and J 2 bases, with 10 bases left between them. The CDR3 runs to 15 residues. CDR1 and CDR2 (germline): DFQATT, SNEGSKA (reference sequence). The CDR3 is CSAREKGGTNEKLFF. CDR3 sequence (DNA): TGCAGTGCTAGAGAGAAAGGGGGTACTAATGAAAAACTGTTTTTT.

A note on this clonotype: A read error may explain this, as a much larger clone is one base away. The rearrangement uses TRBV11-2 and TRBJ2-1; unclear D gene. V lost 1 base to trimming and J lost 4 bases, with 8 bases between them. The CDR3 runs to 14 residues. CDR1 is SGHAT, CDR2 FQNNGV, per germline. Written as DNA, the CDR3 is TGTGCCAGCAGCTTAGTTCCGGGTTACAATGAGCAGTTCTTC. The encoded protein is CASSLVPGYNEQFF.

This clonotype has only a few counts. CDR3: CSAGQGAYNEQFF. The CDR3 bases are TGCAGTGCGGGACAGGGCGCCTACAATGAGCAGTTCTTC. The genes are TRBV20-1 and TRBJ2-1, with 9 bases identical to TRBD1. V dropped 6 bases and J dropped 2; count of bases not matched to a gene: 2. This CDR3 has 13 amino acids. Per the germline V gene, CDR1 is DFQATT and CDR2 is SNEGSKA (reference sequence).

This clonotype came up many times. This CDR3 is CASSFGGKIADTQYF. The DNA of the CDR3 is TGTGCCAGCAGCTTTGGGGGGAAGATTGCAGATACGCAGTATTTT. J is TRBJ2-3 and V is TRBV14; a weak D match, TRBD2 (6 bases). Germline lookup yields CDR1 SGHDN and CDR2 FVKESK. V was clipped by 5 bases and J by 4 bases, with 16 bases between them. The length of the CDR3 is 15 residues.

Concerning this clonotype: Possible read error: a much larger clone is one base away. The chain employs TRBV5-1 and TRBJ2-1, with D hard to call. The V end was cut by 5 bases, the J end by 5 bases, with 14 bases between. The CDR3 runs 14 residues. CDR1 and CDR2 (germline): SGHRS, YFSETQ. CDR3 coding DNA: TGCGCCAGCAGTGAAGGAATGTCCCACAATGAGCAGTTCTTC. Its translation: CASSEGMSHNEQFF.

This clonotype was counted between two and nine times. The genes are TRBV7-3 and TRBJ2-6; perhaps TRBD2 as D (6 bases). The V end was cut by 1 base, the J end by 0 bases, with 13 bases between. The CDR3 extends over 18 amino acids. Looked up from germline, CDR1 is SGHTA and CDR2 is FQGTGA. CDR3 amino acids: CASSLRAGGVSGANVLTF. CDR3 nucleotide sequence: TGTGCCAGCAGCTTAAGGGCCGGGGGAGTCTCTGGGGCCAACGTCCTGACTTTC. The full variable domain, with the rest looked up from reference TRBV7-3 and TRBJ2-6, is GAGVSQTPSNKVTEKGKYVELRCDPISGHTALYWYRQSLGQGPEFLIYFQGTGAADDSGLPNDRFFAVRPEGSVSTLKIQRTERGDSAVYLCASSLRAGGVSGANVLTFGAGSRLTVL.

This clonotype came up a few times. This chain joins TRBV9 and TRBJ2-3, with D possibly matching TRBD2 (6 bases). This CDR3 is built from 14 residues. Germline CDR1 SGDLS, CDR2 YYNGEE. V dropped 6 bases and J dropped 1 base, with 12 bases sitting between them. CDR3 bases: TGTGCCAGCACTTTGCGGGACGGCACAGATACGCAGTATTTT. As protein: CASTLRDGTDTQYF.

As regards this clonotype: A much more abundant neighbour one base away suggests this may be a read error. The CDR3, as DNA: TGTGCCTGCAGCCCACTGTCGACTAGCGGGAGTTACATTCAGTACTTC. It codes for CACSPLSTSGSYIQYF. This sequence joins TRBV4-2 and TRBJ2-4; 12 positions match TRBD2. Germline assignment: CDR1 LGHNA and CDR2 YNFKEQ. This CDR3 comprises 16 residues.

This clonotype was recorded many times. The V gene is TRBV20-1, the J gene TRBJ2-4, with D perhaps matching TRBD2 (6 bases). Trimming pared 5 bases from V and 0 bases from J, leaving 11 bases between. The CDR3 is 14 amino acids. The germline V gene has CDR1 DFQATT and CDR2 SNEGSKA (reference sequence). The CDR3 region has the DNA TGCAGTGCTGGAGTAGCGGTAGCCAAAAACATTCAGTACTTC. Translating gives CSAGVAVAKNIQYF.

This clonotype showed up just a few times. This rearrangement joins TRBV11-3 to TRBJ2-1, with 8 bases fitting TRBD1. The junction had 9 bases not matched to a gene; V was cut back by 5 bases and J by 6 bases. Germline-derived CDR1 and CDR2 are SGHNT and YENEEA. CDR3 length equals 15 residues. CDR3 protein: CASSRRQGSTNEQFF. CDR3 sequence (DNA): TGTGCCAGCAGCCGCCGACAGGGGTCTACCAATGAGCAGTTCTTC.

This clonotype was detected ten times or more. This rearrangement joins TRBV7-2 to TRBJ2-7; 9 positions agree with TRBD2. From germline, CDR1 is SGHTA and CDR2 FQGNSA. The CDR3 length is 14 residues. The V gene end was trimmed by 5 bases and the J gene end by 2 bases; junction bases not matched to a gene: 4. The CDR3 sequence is CASSQVAGAYEQYF. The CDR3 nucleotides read TGTGCCAGCAGCCAAGTAGCGGGGGCCTACGAGCAGTACTTC.

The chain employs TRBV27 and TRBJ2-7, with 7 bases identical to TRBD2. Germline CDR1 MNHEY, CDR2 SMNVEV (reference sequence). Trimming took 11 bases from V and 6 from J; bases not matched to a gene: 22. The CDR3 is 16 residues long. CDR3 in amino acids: CAGCRESGRERGEQYF. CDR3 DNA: TGTGCCGGCTGTCGAGAATCTGGGCGGGAGCGGGGCGAGCAGTACTTC.

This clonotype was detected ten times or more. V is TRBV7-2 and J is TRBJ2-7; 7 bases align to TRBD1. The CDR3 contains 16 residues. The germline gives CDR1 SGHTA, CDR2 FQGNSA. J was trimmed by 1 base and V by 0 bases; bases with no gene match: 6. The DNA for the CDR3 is TGTGCCAGCAGCTTAGCGACAGGGCTGGTTTCCTACGAGCAGTACTTC. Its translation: CASSLATGLVSYEQYF.

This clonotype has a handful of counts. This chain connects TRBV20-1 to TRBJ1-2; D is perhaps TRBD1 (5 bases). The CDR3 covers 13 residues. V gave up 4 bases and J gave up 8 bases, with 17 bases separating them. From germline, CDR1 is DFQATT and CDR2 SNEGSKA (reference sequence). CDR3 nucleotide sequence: TGCAGTGCTAATCTAGGAACCAGGGTGGGCTACACCTTC. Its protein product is CSANLGTRVGYTF.